The T cell receptor beta chain described here comes from a study of T cell repertoires in cytomegalovirus infection (dated by TCRdb to about 2019). Some background on the complete study: Because public TCR beta signatures pointed to carriage of CMV infection together with the matching HLA type, the HLA type of each donor mattered for the analysis.

Paper-wide results and their limitations: Carriers of CMV infection plus the relevant HLA type were discriminated by the cumulative frequency of public TCR beta family members in the study cohort and in an independent approximately 350-donor cohort. The ex vivo response was dominated by HLA-C-restricted CMV-specific TCR beta clonotypes, which also provided the single most frequent clonotype in two of eight donors.

Concerning this clonotype: Its binding antigen is unknown. Per-base qualities were not stored, and no clone one base away is much larger.

The instrument was an Illumina HiSeq 1500. TCRdb trimmed the raw reads at Q25, called clones with MiXCR and kept productive beta chains. All rows with the same CDR3 protein become a single entry with the most common DNA and genes. The sample yields about 300,000 distinct CDR3 sequences; around 9.1% were counted once. Around 2.6% of the sample belongs to the ten largest clones. The sample comprised PBMCs. The sequence was collected from a human donor in good health (CMV status not recorded). Some clones in this sample may be carry-over from other donors' samples.

CDR3 loop: CASSRKYEQYF. The DNA sequence is given as TGTGCCAGCAGCAGAAAATACGAGCAGTACTTC. Recombination connected TRBV6-5 to TRBJ2-7, with the D gene call left open. Relative to germline, V is 6 bases shorter and J is 4 bases shorter, with 7 bases between their ends. From a lookup of the germline V gene, CDR1 and CDR2 are MNHEY and SVGAGI. The CDR3, from cysteine to phenylalanine, totals 11 residues. Just CDR3 DNA is preserved here, 33 bases in frame from base 1.